The entry that follows covers one TCR beta chain sequence. The data were obtained in a study of blood T cell repertoires in COVID-19. Study-wide context: Acute-phase and convalescent COVID-19 samples originated in the United States, Italy and Spain. Sources were T cells, B-cell-depleted T cells, or PBMCs; the material itself was cDNA or gDNA.

TCRdb's table, derived via immunoSEQ multiplex PCR, lists solely in-frame clones and lacks some. This sample has roughly 110,000 clones, with 86% found just once. Germline values: CDR1 LNHDA, CDR2 SQIVND (reference sequence). Unmatched junction bases numbered 7, after V lost 7 bases and J lost 5 bases. CDR3 size: 14 residues. The source of this sequence is a man in his forties with acute or convalescent COVID-19. This chain joins TRBV19 and TRBJ1-4; 7 positions match TRBD1. The sequencing input was peripheral blood. The CDR3 DNA sequence: TGTGCCAGTACCCCGGGACAGCGCAATGAAAAACTGTTTTTT. Translated, it gives CASTPGQRNEKLFF.